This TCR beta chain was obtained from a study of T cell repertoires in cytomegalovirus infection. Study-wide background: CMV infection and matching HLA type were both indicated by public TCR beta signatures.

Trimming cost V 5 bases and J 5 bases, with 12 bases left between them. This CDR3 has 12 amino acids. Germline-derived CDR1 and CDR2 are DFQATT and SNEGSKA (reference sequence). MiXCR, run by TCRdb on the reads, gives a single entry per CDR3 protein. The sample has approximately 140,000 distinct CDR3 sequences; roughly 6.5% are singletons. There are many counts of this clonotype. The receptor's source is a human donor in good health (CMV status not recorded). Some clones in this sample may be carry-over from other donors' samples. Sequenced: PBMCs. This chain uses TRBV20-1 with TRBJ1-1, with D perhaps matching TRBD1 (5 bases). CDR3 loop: CSAGGVRTEAFF. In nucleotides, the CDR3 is TGCAGTGCTGGAGGGGTTCGGACTGAAGCTTTCTTT.